Sequencing of this TCR beta chain was carried out in a study of blood T cell repertoires in COVID-19. Study background: Acute-phase and convalescent COVID-19 samples originated in the United States, Italy and Spain. T cells, B-cell-depleted T cells, or PBMCs provided the cDNA or gDNA that served as material.

Original data processing: Estimation of nucleated cell counts relied on the amplification of reference gene primers. Profiled with immunoSEQ multiplex PCR; TCRdb holds only in-frame clones, not every one. V, J and clone size are taken as reported in that table, and D and trimming were inferred from the DNA itself. The sample holds around 60,000 clones, approximately 90% seen once. Germline values: CDR1 ENHRY, CDR2 SYGVKD. CDR3 length equals 14 residues. V shed 9 bases, J shed 3 bases, and the junction held 10 bases outside the gene matches. The Seattle site enrolled patients during active infection and followed them longitudinally.

The chain joins TRBV10-3 to TRBJ2-7, with TRBD1 matching over 8 bases. The sequence came from a woman aged 55-75 years with COVID-19, enrolled during active disease. The source material was peripheral blood. The CDR3 sequence: CAISTGTGYYEQYF. CDR3 DNA: TGTGCCATTTCAACCGGGACAGGCTACTACGAGCAGTACTTC.